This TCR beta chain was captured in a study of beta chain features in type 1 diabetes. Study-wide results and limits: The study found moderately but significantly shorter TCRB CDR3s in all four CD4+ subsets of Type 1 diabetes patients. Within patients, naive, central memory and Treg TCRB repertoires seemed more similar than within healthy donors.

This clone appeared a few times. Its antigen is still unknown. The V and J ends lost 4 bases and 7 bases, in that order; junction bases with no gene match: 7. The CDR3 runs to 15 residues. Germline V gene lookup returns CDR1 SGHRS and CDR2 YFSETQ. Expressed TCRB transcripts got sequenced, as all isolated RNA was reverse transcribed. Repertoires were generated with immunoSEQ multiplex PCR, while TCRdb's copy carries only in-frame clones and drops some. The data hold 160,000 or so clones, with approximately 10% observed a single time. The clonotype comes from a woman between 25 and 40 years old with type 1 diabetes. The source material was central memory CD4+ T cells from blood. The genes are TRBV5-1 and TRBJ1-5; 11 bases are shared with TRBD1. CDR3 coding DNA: TGCGCCAGCAGCCCCTGGACAGGGGGCCGGCAGCCCCAGCATTTT. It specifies CASSPWTGGRQPQHF.